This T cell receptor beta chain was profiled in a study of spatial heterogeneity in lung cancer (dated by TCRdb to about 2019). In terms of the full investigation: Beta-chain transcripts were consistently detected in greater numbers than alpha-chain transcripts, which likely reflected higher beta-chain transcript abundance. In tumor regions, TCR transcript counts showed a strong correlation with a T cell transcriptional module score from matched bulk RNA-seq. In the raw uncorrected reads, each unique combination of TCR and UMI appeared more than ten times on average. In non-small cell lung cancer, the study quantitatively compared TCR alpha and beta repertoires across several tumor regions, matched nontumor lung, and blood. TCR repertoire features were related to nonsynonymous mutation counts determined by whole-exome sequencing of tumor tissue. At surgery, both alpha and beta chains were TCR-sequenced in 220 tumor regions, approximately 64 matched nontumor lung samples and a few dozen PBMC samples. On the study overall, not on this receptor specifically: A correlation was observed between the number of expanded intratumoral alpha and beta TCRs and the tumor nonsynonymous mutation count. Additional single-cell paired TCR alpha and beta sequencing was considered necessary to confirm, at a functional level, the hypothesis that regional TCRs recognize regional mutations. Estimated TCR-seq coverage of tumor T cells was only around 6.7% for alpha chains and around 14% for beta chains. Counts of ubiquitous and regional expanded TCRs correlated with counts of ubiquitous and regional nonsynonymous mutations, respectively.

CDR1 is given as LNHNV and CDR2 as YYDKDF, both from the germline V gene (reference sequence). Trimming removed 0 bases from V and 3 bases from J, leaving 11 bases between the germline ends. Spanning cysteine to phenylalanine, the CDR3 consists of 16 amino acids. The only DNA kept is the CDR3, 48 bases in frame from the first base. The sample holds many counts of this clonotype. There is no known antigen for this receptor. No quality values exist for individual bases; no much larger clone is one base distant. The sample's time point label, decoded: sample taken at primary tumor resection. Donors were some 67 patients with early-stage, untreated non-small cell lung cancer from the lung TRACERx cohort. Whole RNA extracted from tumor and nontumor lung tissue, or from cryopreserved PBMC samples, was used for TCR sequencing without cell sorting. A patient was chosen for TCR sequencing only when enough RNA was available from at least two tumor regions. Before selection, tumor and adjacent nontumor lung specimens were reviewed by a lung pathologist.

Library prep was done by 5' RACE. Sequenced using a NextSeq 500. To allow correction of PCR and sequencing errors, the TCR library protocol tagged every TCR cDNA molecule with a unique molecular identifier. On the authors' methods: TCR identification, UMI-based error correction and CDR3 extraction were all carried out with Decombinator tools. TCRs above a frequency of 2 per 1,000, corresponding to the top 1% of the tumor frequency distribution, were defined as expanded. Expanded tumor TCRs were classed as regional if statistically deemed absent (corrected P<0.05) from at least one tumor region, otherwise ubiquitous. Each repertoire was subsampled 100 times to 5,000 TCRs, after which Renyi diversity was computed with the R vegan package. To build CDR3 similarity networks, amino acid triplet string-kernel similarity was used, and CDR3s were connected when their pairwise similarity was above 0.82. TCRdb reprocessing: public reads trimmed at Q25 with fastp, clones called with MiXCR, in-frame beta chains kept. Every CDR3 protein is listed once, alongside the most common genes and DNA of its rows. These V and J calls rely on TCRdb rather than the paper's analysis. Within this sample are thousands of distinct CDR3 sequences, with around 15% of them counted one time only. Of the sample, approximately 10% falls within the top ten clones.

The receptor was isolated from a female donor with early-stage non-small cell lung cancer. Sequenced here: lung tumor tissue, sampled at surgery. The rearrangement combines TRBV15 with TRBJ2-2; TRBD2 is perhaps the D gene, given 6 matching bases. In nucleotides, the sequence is TGTGCCACCAGCAGAGATAGCGGAGGGTACACCGGGGAGCTGTTTTTT. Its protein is CATSRDSGGYTGELFF.